This TCR beta chain appears in the sequencing data of a study of PD-1 blockade in classical Hodgkin lymphoma. Notes on this clone: The antigen is unknown.

Study-wide findings and caveats: The repertoire differences lack a defined cause, possibly disease activity or prior therapy.

Relapse after autologous stem cell transplantation occurred in every patient, and brentuximab vedotin exposure varied. The protocol was immunoSEQ multiplex PCR, while the TCRdb copy is restricted to in-frame clones and leaves out a portion. The sample has nearly 100,000 clones; approximately 80% are singletons. The sequence was obtained from a human donor with classical Hodgkin lymphoma. Sequencing was performed on peripheral blood mononuclear cells (PBMCs), taken at baseline.

This CDR3 reads CASSPMGGEETQYF. In DNA form, the CDR3 reads TGCGCCAGCAGCCCTATGGGTGGGGAAGAGACCCAGTACTTC. This chain connects TRBV5-1 to TRBJ2-5, with D unresolved. V gave up 4 bases and J gave up 3 bases, with 13 bases separating them. Germline loops: CDR1 SGHRS, CDR2 YFSETQ. The CDR3 has 14 amino acids.